This section outlines one T cell receptor beta chain sequence together with its context. Its target is not known. This sample stems from a study of cytomegalovirus exposure and HLA in healthy donors. Whole-study results and caveats: TCR beta V- and J-gene trimming was later associated with a missense DCLRE1C variant. Some V segments, TRBV6-2 and TRBV6-3 among them, were indistinguishable and were therefore excluded. Presence/absence analyses rested on an assumption that sequencing depth was roughly uniform across donors. The study recorded 160 or so TCR beta chains that were cytomegalovirus-associated.

PCR employed 60 Vbeta and 13 Jbeta primers. Profiled with immunoSEQ multiplex PCR; TCRdb holds only in-frame clones, not every one. The sample includes 150,000 to 200,000 clones, roughly 77% of them seen just once. CDR1 is LGHNA, CDR2 YSLEER, per germline. The V segment lost 3 bases and the J segment 7 bases; nucleotides outside the gene matches: 8. CDR3 size: 15 residues. The genes are TRBV4-3 and TRBJ2-2, with 7 bases aligning to TRBD2. This clonotype was sampled from a woman aged 45-59 years in good health and CMV-seronegative. Material: PBMCs. As DNA, the CDR3 is TGCGCCAGCAGCCAGGGGGGGTCAAGGGTCGGGGAGCTGTTTTTT. Protein: CASSQGGSRVGELFF.